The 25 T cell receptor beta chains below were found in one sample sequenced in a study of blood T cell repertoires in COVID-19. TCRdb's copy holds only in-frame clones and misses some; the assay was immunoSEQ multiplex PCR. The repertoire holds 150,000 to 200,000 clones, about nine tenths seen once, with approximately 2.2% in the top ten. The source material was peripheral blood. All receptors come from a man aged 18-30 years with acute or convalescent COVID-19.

CDR3: CATLDRAKNYGYTF. CDR3 coding DNA: TGTGCCACCCTTGACAGGGCTAAAAACTATGGCTACACCTTC. The gene calls are TRBV15 and TRBJ1-2, with 7 bases identical to TRBD1. Germline values: CDR1 LNHNV, CDR2 YYDKDF (reference sequence). V shed 8 bases, J shed 2 bases, and the junction held 8 bases outside the gene matches. This CDR3 is 14 amino acids long.

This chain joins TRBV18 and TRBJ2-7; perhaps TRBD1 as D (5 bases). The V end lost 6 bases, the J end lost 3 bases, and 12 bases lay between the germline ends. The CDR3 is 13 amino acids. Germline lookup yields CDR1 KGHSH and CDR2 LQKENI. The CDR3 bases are TGTGCCAGCTCGGTAGGACAAGACTACGAGCAGTACTTC. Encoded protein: CASSVGQDYEQYF.

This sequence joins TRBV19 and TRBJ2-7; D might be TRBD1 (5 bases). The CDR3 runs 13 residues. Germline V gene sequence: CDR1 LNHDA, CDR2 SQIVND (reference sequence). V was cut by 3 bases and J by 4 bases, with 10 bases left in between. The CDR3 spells CASSIPDSYEQYF. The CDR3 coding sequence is TGTGCCAGTAGTATCCCCGACAGTTACGAGCAGTACTTC.

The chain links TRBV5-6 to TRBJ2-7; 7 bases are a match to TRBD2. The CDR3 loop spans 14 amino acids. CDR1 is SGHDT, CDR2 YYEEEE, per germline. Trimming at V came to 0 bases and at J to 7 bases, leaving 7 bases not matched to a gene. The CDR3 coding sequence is TGTGCCAGCAGCTTGGCCGGGAGAGCGGGGGAGCAGTACTTC. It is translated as CASSLAGRAGEQYF.

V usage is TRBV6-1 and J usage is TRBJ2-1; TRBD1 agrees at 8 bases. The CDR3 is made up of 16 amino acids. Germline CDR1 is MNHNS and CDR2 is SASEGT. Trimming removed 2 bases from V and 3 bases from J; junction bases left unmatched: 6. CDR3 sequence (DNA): TGTGCCAGCAGTGAAAGGGGCGGGACAGGCTACAATGAGCAGTTCTTC. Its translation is CASSERGGTGYNEQFF.

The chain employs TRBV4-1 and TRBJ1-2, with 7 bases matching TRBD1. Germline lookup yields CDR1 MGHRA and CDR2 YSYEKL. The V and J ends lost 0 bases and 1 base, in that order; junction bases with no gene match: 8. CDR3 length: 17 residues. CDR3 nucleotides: TGCGCCAGCAGCCAAGATCCCGGGACAGTCTTTAACTATGGCTACACCTTC. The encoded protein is CASSQDPGTVFNYGYTF.

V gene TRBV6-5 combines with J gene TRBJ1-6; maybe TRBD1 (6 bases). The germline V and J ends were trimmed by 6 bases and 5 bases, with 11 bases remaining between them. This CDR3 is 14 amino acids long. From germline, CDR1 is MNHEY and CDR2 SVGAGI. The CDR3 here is CASSGQKNNSPLHF. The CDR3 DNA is TGTGCCAGCAGCGGACAGAAAAATAATTCACCCCTCCACTTT.

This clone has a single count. The CDR3 here is CASGLVRKGELADTQYF. The CDR3 region has the DNA TGTGCTAGTGGTTTGGTACGGAAGGGGGAGCTCGCAGATACGCAGTATTTT. V usage is TRBV12-5 and J usage is TRBJ2-3; tentative D call: TRBD1 (6 bases). Germline CDR1 reads LGHNT; CDR2 reads FRNRAP. This CDR3 spans 17 amino acids. Trimming pared 0 bases from V and 4 bases from J, leaving 17 bases between.

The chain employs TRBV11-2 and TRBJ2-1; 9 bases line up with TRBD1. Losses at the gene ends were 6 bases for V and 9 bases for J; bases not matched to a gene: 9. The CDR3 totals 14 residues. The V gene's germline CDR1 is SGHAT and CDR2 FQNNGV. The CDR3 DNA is TGTGCCAGCAGGCCTATACAGGGGGCATTTGAGCAGTTCTTC. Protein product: CASRPIQGAFEQFF.

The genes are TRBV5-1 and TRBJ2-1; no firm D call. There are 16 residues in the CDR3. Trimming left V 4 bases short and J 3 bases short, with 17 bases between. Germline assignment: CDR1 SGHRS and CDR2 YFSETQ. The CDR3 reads CASSPMEGVVYNEQFF. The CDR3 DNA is TGCGCCAGCAGCCCAATGGAAGGAGTTGTCTACAATGAGCAGTTCTTC.

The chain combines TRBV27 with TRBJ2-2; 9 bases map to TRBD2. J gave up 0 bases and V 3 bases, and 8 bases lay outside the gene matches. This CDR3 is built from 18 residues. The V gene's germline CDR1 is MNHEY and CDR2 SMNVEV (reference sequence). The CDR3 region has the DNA TGTGCCAGCAGTTTGTCCAGCGGGAGGCCCTCGAACACCGGGGAGCTGTTTTTT. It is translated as CASSLSSGRPSNTGELFF.

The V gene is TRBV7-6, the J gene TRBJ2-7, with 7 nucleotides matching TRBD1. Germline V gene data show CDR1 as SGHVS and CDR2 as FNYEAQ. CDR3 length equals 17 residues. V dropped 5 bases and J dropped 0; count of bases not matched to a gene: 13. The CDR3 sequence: CASSPDRAAVFSYEQYF. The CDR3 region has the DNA TGTGCCAGCAGCCCCGACAGGGCGGCGGTTTTCTCCTACGAGCAGTACTTC.

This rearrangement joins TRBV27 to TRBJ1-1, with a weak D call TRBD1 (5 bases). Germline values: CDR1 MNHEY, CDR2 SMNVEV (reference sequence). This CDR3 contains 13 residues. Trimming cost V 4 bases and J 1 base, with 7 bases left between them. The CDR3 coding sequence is TGTGCCAGCAGTTGGGGGGGGAACACTGAAGCTTTCTTT. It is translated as CASSWGGNTEAFF.

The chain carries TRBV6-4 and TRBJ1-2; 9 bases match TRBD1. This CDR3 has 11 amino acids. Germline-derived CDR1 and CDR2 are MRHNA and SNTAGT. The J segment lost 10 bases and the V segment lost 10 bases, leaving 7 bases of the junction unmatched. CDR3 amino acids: CATNDRGYYTF. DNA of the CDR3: TGTGCCACCAACGACAGGGGGTACTACACCTTC.

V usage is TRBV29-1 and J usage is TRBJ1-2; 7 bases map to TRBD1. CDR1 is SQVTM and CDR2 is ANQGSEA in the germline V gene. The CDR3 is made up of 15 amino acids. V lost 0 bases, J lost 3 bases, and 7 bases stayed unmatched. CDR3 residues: CSVEDRYRGDYGYTF. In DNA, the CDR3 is TGCAGCGTTGAAGATCGGTACAGGGGTGACTATGGCTACACCTTC. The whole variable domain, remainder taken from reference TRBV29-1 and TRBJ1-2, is SAVISQKPSRDICQRGTSLTIQCQVDSQVTMMFWYRQQPGQSLTLIATANQGSEATYESGFVIDKFPISRPNLTFSTLTVSNMSPEDSSIYLCSVEDRYRGDYGYTFGSGTRLTVV.

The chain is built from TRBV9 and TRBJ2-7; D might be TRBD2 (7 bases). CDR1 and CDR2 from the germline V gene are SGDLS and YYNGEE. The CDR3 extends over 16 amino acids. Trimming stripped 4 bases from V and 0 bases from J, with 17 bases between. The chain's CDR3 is CASSKGGGGPSYEQYF. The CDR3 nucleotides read TGTGCCAGCAGCAAAGGGGGGGGAGGGCCCTCCTACGAGCAGTACTTC. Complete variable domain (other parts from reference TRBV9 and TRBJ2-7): DSGVTQTPKHLITATGQRVTLRCSPRSGDLSVYWYQQSLDQGLQFLIQYYNGEERAKGNILERFSAQQFPDLHSELNLSSLELGDSALYFCASSKGGGGPSYEQYFGPGTRLTVT.

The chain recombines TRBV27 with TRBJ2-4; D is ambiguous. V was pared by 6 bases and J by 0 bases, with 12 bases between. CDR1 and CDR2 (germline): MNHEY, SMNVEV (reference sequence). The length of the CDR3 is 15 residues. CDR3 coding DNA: TGTGCCAGCAGCCTTCTAGGAGCAGCCAAAAACATTCAGTACTTC. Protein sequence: CASSLLGAAKNIQYF.

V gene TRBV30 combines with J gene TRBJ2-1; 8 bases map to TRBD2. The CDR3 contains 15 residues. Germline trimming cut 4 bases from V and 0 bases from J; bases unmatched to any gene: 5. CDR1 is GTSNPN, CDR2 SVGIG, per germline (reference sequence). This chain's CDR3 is CAWNGRAGSYNEQFF. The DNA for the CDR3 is TGTGCCTGGAACGGGAGGGCCGGCTCCTACAATGAGCAGTTCTTC. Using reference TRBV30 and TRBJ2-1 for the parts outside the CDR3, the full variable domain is SQTIHQWPATLVQPVGSPLSLECTVEGTSNPNLYWYRQAAGRGLQLLFYSVGIGQISSEVPQNLSASRPQDRQFILSSKKLLLSDSGFYLCAWNGRAGSYNEQFFGPGTRLTVL.

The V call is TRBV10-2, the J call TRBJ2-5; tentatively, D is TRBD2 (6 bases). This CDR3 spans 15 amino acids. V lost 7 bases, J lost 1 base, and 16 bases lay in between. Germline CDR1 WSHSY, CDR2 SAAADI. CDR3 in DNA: TGCGCCAGCACACGGGACTCCTCTCCCCAAGAGACCCAGTACTTC. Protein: CASTRDSSPQETQYF.

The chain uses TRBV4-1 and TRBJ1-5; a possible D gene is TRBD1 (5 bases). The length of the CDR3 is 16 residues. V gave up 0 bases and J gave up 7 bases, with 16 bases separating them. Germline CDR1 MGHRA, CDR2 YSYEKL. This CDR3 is CASSQDPTGGYQPQHF. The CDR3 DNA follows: TGCGCCAGCAGCCAAGATCCCACGGGGGGATACCAGCCCCAGCATTTT.

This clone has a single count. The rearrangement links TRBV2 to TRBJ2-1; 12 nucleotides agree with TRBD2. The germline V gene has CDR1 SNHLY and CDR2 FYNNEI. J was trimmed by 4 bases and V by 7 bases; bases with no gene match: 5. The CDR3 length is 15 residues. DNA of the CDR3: TGTGCCAGCAACTCAGGACTAGCGGGATACAATGAGCAGTTCTTC. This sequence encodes CASNSGLAGYNEQFF.

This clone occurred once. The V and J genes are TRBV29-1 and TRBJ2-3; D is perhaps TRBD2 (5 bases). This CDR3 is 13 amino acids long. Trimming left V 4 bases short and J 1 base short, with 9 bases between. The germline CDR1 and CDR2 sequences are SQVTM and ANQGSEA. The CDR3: CSVVVGGTDTQYF. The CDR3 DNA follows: TGCAGCGTTGTTGTGGGAGGCACAGATACGCAGTATTTT.

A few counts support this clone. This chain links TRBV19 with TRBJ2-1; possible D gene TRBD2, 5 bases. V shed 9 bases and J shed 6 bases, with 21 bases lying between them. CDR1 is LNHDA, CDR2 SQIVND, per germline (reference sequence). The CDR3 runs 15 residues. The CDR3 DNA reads TGTGCCAGCTCGCTACGAACGGCGGAGGCCAATGAGCAGTTCTTC. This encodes CASSLRTAEANEQFF. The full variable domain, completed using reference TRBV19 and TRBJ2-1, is DGGITQSPKYLFRKEGQNVTLSCEQNLNHDAMYWYRQDPGQGLRLIYYSQIVNDFQKGDIAEGYSVSREKKESFPLTVTSAQKNPTAFYLCASSLRTAEANEQFFGPGTRLTVL.

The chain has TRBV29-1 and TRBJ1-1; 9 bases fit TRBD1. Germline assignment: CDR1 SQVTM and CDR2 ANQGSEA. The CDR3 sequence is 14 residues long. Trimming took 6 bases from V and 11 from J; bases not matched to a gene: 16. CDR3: CSVRVPGQGLSAFF. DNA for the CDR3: TGCAGCGTGCGCGTACCGGGACAGGGTTTGAGCGCTTTCTTT.

In DNA, the CDR3 is TGTGCCGGGAACAGGGACGAATCTGAAGCTTTCTTT. Translated, it gives CAGNRDESEAFF. V and J are TRBV30 and TRBJ1-1; weak D call: TRBD1 (6 bases). Per the germline V gene, CDR1 is GTSNPN and CDR2 is SVGIG (reference sequence). The CDR3 extends over 12 amino acids. The germline V and J ends were trimmed by 8 bases and 6 bases, with 16 bases remaining between them.